Given below is one T cell receptor beta chain in context. Reverse transcription of all isolated RNA meant that expressed TCRB transcripts were sequenced. The assay was immunoSEQ multiplex PCR, and TCRdb's table has in-frame clones only and misses some. The table includes 450,000 to 550,000 clones, roughly 31% detected once. The CDR3 runs 14 residues. In germline, CDR1 is SGHRS, CDR2 YFSETQ. V was shortened by 5 bases and J by 0 bases, with 11 bases between the two germline ends. This specimen belongs to a study of beta chain features in type 1 diabetes. Staining for CD45RO/CCR7/CD25/CD127/CD95/CD27 allowed sorting of CD4+ naive, central memory, regulatory and stem cell-like memory cells.

The receptor was isolated from a man aged 18 to 29 in good health. The sequencing sample was made of naive CD4+ T cells from blood. The chain couples TRBV5-1 to TRBJ1-1; D ambiguous. CDR3 coding DNA: TGCGCCAGCAGATCACAAGTCATGAACACTGAAGCTTTCTTT. Protein: CASRSQVMNTEAFF.